The next 28 T cell receptor beta chains were all read from a single sample in a study of shared clonotypes between healthy human individuals. Assay: immunoSEQ multiplex PCR; the TCRdb copy retains only in-frame clones and omits some. The data hold about 320,000 clones, with around 86% observed a single time. Source material: memory CD8+ T cells sorted from blood. Subset given: CD45RO+ cells pooled with CCR7-negative TemRA cells. The receptors originated from a man between 18 and 35 years old in good health.

This rearrangement joins TRBV6-5 to TRBJ2-1, with D unclear. V lost 4 bases, J lost 0 bases, and 10 bases lay in between. Germline loops: CDR1 MNHEY, CDR2 SVGAGI. CDR3 length: 15 amino acids. The CDR3 protein is CASSSPDLSYNEQFF. CDR3 bases: TGTGCCAGCAGTTCCCCGGACCTCTCCTACAATGAGCAGTTCTTC.

The chain links TRBV4-3 to TRBJ2-1; TRBD2 might be the D (6 bases). CDR1 and CDR2 (germline): LGHNA, YSLEER. V gave up 0 bases and J gave up 3 bases, with 9 bases separating them. CDR3 length equals 15 residues. CDR3 in amino acids: CASSQDWRDYNEQFF. CDR3 coding DNA: TGCGCCAGCAGCCAAGATTGGCGGGACTACAATGAGCAGTTCTTC.

The chain joins TRBV7-9 to TRBJ2-3; TRBD2 matches 8 bases. The CDR3 consists of 17 residues. V trimming: 3 bases; J trimming: 0 bases; junction bases outside the gene matches: 8. The V gene's germline CDR1 is SEHNR and CDR2 FQNEAQ (reference sequence). For the CDR3, the DNA is TGTGCCAGCAGCTTCCAACCCCGGGGGGGGAGCACAGATACGCAGTATTTT. It yields the protein CASSFQPRGGSTDTQYF. Filled out from reference TRBV7-9 and TRBJ2-3, the complete variable domain reads DTGVSQNPRHKITKRGQNVTFRCDPISEHNRLYWYRQTLGQGPEFLTYFQNEAQLEKSRLLSDRFSAERPKGSFSTLEIQRTEQGDSAMYLCASSFQPRGGSTDTQYFGPGTRLTVL.

The V call is TRBV4-1, the J call TRBJ1-5; 9 bases match TRBD1. Germline CDR1 reads MGHRA; CDR2 reads YSYEKL. J lost 4 bases, V lost 1 base, and 5 bases had no gene match. This CDR3 has 16 amino acids. CDR3 DNA sequence: TGCGCCAGCAGCCAAGGATACAGGGGGCTAAATCAGCCCCAGCATTTT. This encodes CASSQGYRGLNQPQHF.

This chain uses TRBV10-3 with TRBJ2-3, with D possibly TRBD1 on 6 matching bases. From germline, CDR1 is ENHRY and CDR2 SYGVKD. The CDR3 is 15 amino acids. V dropped 6 bases and J dropped 2 bases, with 15 bases sitting between them. This chain's CDR3 is CAIRPGQFTTDTQYF. CDR3 nucleotide sequence: TGTGCCATCAGGCCCGGACAGTTCACCACAGATACGCAGTATTTT.

The chain is built from TRBV7-9 and TRBJ2-3, with a weak D call TRBD1 (6 bases). Germline CDR1 SEHNR, CDR2 FQNEAQ (reference sequence). V was pared by 5 bases and J by 2 bases, with 20 bases between. The CDR3 runs to 17 residues. The CDR3: CASSPPTQGSFTDTQYF. In nucleotides, the CDR3 is TGTGCCAGCAGCCCGCCGACCCAGGGGTCCTTCACAGATACGCAGTATTTT.

The rearrangement joins TRBV5-1 to TRBJ2-2; 7 positions match TRBD1. The germline gives CDR1 SGHRS, CDR2 YFSETQ. The CDR3 contains 15 residues. V gave up 4 bases and J gave up 0 bases; unmatched junction bases: 3. In nucleotides, the CDR3 is TGCGCCAGCAGCCCGGACAGGACGAACACCGGGGAGCTGTTTTTT. This gives the protein CASSPDRTNTGELFF.

The V gene is TRBV5-1, the J gene TRBJ1-2; D remains unclear. The V and J ends lost 4 bases and 4 bases respectively, with 14 bases between them. The CDR3 sequence is 14 residues long. Germline CDR1 is SGHRS and CDR2 is YFSETQ. The CDR3 DNA follows: TGCGCCAGCAGCGCCCAGACAAGACTCTATGGCTACACCTTC. It specifies CASSAQTRLYGYTF.

J is TRBJ2-7 and V is TRBV5-5; 10 nucleotides match TRBD2. The CDR3 contains 16 residues. Germline CDR1 is SGHKS and CDR2 is YYEKEE (reference sequence). J gave up 2 bases and V 0 bases, and 5 bases lay outside the gene matches. The CDR3 region is CASSLDPSGGTYEQYF. CDR3 coding DNA: TGTGCCAGCAGCTTGGATCCTAGCGGGGGAACCTACGAGCAGTACTTC.

The chain couples TRBV27 to TRBJ2-7; maybe TRBD2 (6 bases). Trimming removed 3 bases at V and 3 bases at J, with 12 bases between. Looked up from germline, CDR1 is MNHEY and CDR2 is SMNVEV (reference sequence). CDR3 length: 14 amino acids. The DNA of the CDR3 is TGTGCCAGCAGTTTCCGTACCGGGAGCTACGAGCAGTACTTC. Encoded protein: CASSFRTGSYEQYF.

The gene calls are TRBV4-3 and TRBJ1-1; D may be TRBD1 (5 bases). V was clipped by 1 base and J by 6 bases, with 12 bases between them. Germline CDR1 reads LGHNA; CDR2 reads YSLEER. The CDR3 loop spans 14 amino acids. Here the CDR3 DNA reads TGCGCCAGCAGCCAAGCAACCCAGGGCGCTGAAGCTTTCTTT. As protein: CASSQATQGAEAFF.

This chain connects TRBV9 to TRBJ2-7; either TRBD1 or TRBD2 may fit D (5 bases each). This CDR3 contains 15 residues. Between the trimmed V and J ends, which lost 1 base and 1 base, there was a span of 12 bases. Germline-derived CDR1 and CDR2 are SGDLS and YYNGEE. CDR3 sequence (DNA): TGTGCCAGCAGCGTAACCCCGGGACCATCCTACGAGCAGTACTTC. This encodes CASSVTPGPSYEQYF.

The chain recombines TRBV6-5 with TRBJ2-3, with no clear D. CDR3 length equals 15 residues. Trimming pared 6 bases from V and 1 base from J, leaving 14 bases between. Germline V gene sequence: CDR1 MNHEY, CDR2 SVGAGI. The CDR3: CASRSTRPRTDTQYF. The CDR3 nucleotides read TGTGCCAGCAGATCAACTCGGCCCCGCACAGATACGCAGTATTTT.

The chain recombines TRBV11-2 with TRBJ2-1, with D perhaps assigned TRBD1 or TRBD2 (5 bases each). Germline CDR1 reads SGHAT; CDR2 reads FQNNGV. This CDR3 spans 16 amino acids. Trimming removed 0 bases at V and 0 bases at J, with 9 bases between. The CDR3 region has the DNA TGTGCCAGCAGCTTAGAGCCTGGGGGCTCCTACAATGAGCAGTTCTTC. Protein product: CASSLEPGGSYNEQFF. The full variable domain, its missing parts supplied by reference TRBV11-2 and TRBJ2-1, is EAGVAQSPRYKIIEKRQSVAFWCNPISGHATLYWYQQILGQGPKLLIQFQNNGVVDDSQLPKDRFSAERLKGVDSTLKIQPAKLEDSAVYLCASSLEPGGSYNEQFFGPGTRLTVL.

Comment on this clone: Other DNA sequences in the sample encode the same CDR3. This chain connects TRBV30 to TRBJ2-1; D is perhaps TRBD1 (5 bases). Germline V gene sequence: CDR1 GTSNPN, CDR2 SVGIG (reference sequence). Trimming left V 3 bases short and J 0 bases short, with 9 bases between. The CDR3 spans 14 residues. In DNA, the CDR3 is TGTGCCTGGAGGGGGCCTAGCTCCTACAATGAGCAGTTCTTC. Protein sequence: CAWRGPSSYNEQFF.

The chain couples TRBV5-1 to TRBJ1-4, with 8 bases aligning to TRBD1. Trimming took 0 bases from V and 8 from J; bases not matched to a gene: 3. From germline, CDR1 is SGHRS and CDR2 YFSETQ. CDR3 size: 14 residues. This chain's CDR3 is CASSLGQGREKLFF. The CDR3 region has the DNA TGCGCCAGCAGCTTGGGACAGGGGAGGGAAAAACTGTTTTTT.

The V and J genes are TRBV2 and TRBJ2-1, with D perhaps matching TRBD1 or TRBD2 (6 bases each). The germline V gene encodes CDR1 SNHLY and CDR2 FYNNEI. V dropped 8 bases and J dropped 6 bases, with 8 bases sitting between them. The CDR3 covers 11 residues. In nucleotides, the CDR3 is TGTGCCAGCGAGGGGGGCAATGAGCAGTTCTTC. It encodes CASEGGNEQFF.

The V call is TRBV28, the J call TRBJ2-7, with D unclear. The germline V and J ends were trimmed by 8 bases and 4 bases, with 12 bases remaining between them. This CDR3 is built from 12 residues. Germline V gives CDR1 MDHEN, CDR2 SYDVKM. CDR3 sequence (DNA): TGTGCCAGCCAATCTGGGTATTACGAGCAGTACTTC. It codes for CASQSGYYEQYF.

The gene calls are TRBV28 and TRBJ2-5; a possible D gene is TRBD2 (5 bases). The CDR3 is made up of 15 amino acids. Trimming removed 3 bases at V and 2 bases at J, with 13 bases between. From germline, CDR1 is MDHEN and CDR2 SYDVKM. The CDR3 spells CASSFLGESQETQYF. The CDR3 DNA reads TGTGCCAGCAGTTTCCTTGGGGAGAGTCAAGAGACCCAGTACTTC.

This rearrangement joins TRBV7-9 to TRBJ2-1, with TRBD2 identical over 12 bases. The CDR3 has 16 residues. The J segment lost 15 bases and the V segment lost 1 base, leaving 13 bases of the junction unmatched. Germline V gives CDR1 SEHNR, CDR2 FQNEAQ (reference sequence). CDR3 amino acids: CASSLVGGLAGKDRFF. CDR3 in DNA: TGTGCCAGCAGCTTAGTCGGTGGACTAGCGGGAAAGGACCGGTTCTTC.

This chain links TRBV7-8 with TRBJ2-7; possible D gene TRBD1, 6 bases. The CDR3 spans 15 residues. Trimming took off 2 bases at V and 3 bases at J, with 14 bases between the two ends. The V gene's germline CDR1 is SGHVS and CDR2 FQNEAQ. The CDR3 spells CASSLIGTTVYEQYF. The CDR3 nucleotides read TGTGCCAGCAGCTTAATCGGGACAACCGTCTACGAGCAGTACTTC.

The J gene is TRBJ2-7, the V gene TRBV29-1, with a weak D call TRBD1 (6 bases). This CDR3 region has 13 residues. Germline CDR1 and CDR2: SQVTM and ANQGSEA. The V gene lost 6 bases and the J gene lost 4 bases, with 16 bases spanning the gap. CDR3 in amino acids: CSVDTGFPYEQYF. CDR3 coding DNA: TGCAGCGTAGACACAGGGTTTCCGTACGAGCAGTACTTC.

Comment on this clone: Other DNA variants within this sample encode the same CDR3. This rearrangement joins TRBV5-1 to TRBJ2-7, with 10 bases that match TRBD1. The V gene's germline CDR1 is SGHRS and CDR2 YFSETQ. The V segment lost 4 bases and the J segment 3 bases; nucleotides outside the gene matches: 4. The CDR3 has 14 amino acids. CDR3 region: CASSIGQGGYEQYF. CDR3 in DNA: TGCGCCAGCAGCATTGGACAGGGGGGCTACGAGCAGTACTTC.

This chain uses TRBV6-5 with TRBJ1-1; D remains unclear. Looked up from germline, CDR1 is MNHEY and CDR2 is SVGAGI. V was clipped by 1 base and J by 2 bases, with 11 bases between them. This CDR3 has 15 amino acids. For the CDR3, the DNA is TGTGCCAGCAGTTACTTGGCAGAAGGTAACACTGAAGCTTTCTTT. Encoded protein: CASSYLAEGNTEAFF.

V usage is TRBV23-1 and J usage is TRBJ1-3; D might be TRBD1 (5 bases). TRBV23-1 is annotated as an ORF whose role is uncertain. The V end was cut by 2 bases, the J end by 4 bases, with 12 bases between. This CDR3 is 15 amino acids long. The CDR3 region has the DNA TGCGCCAGCAGTCAAAACCCGGGGCACGGAAACACCATATATTTT. This translates into CASSQNPGHGNTIYF.

The V gene is TRBV27, the J gene TRBJ2-7, with 11 positions matching TRBD1. CDR3 length equals 14 residues. Germline CDR1 reads MNHEY; CDR2 reads SMNVEV (reference sequence). V lost 2 bases, J lost 7 bases, and 4 bases stayed unmatched. CDR3 loop: CASSLSGTGGEQYF. The CDR3 DNA reads TGTGCCAGCAGTTTAAGCGGGACAGGGGGAGAGCAGTACTTC.

The chain links TRBV10-2 to TRBJ2-3, with 7 bases fitting TRBD1. CDR3 length: 16 residues. Per the germline V gene, CDR1 is WSHSY and CDR2 is SAAADI. V dropped 0 bases and J dropped 3; count of bases not matched to a gene: 6. The CDR3 DNA is TGCGCCAGCAGTGAGTCTTGGACAGGCGGGACAGATACGCAGTATTTT. Its protein is CASSESWTGGTDTQYF.

In this sample, this clone turned up once. The gene calls are TRBV6-1 and TRBJ2-7; 8 nucleotides agree with TRBD2. Trimming cost V 2 bases and J 3 bases; bases outside gene matches: 21. Germline lookup yields CDR1 MNHNS and CDR2 SASEGT. This CDR3 region has 20 residues. CDR3 in DNA: TGTGCCAGCAGTGAAATTTTCTTGGTTCTAGCGGGTACTCGGGACTACGAGCAGTACTTC. Amino acid sequence: CASSEIFLVLAGTRDYEQYF.